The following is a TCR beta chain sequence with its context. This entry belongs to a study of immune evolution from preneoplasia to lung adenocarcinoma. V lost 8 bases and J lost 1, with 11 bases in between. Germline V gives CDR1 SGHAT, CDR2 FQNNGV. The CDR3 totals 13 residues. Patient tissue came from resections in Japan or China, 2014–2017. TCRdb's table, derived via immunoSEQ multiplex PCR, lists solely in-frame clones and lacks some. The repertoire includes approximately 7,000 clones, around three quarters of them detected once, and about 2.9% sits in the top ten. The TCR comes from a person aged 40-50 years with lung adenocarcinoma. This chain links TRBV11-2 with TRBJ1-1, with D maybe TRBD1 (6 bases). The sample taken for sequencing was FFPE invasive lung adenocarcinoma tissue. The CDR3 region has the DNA TGTGCCAGCTTCCGGACAGAGAACACTGAAGCTTTCTTT. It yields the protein CASFRTENTEAFF.